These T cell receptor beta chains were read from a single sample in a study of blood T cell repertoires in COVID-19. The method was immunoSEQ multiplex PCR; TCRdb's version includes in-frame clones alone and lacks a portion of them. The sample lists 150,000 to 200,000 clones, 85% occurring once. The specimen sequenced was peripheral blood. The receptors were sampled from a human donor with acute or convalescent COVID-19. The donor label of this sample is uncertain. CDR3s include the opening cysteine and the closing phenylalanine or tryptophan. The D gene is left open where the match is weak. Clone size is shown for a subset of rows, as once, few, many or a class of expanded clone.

CASSDPRTVSYEQYF,TGTGCCAGCAGTGACCCCAGGACAGTATCCTACGAGCAGTACTTC,.,TRBV25-1,.,TRBJ2-7
CASSRDRVGTEAFF,TGTGCCAGTAGTCGAGACAGGGTAGGCACTGAAGCTTTCTTT,TRBD1,TRBV19,few,TRBJ1-1
CASSPRPGTLNTGELFF,TGTGCCAGCAGCCCCCGACCCGGGACTTTGAACACCGGGGAGCTGTTTTTT,.,TRBV7-2,.,TRBJ2-2
CAWSEGQGGSPQHF,TGTGCCTGGAGTGAGGGACAGGGTGGGTCTCCCCAGCATTTT,TRBD1,TRBV30,.,TRBJ1-5
CASTIPQGRWYF,TGTGCCAGCACCATCCCCCAGGGGCGGTGGTACTTC,.,TRBV28,.,TRBJ2-7
CASRGRGGQETQYF,TGTGCCAGCAGGGGGAGGGGTGGGCAAGAGACCCAGTACTTC,TRBD2,TRBV5-4,.,TRBJ2-5
CASSLENRGLNQPQHF,TGTGCCAGCAGCTTAGAAAACAGGGGGCTGAATCAGCCCCAGCATTTT,TRBD1,TRBV11-3,.,TRBJ1-5
CASSPGQETGGYTF,TGTGCCAGCTCACCGGGACAAGAGACAGGGGGCTACACCTTC,TRBD1,TRBV18,.,TRBJ1-2
CASSIGGRAYGYTF,TGTGCCAGTAGTATCGGCGGGAGAGCCTATGGCTACACCTTC,.,TRBV19,.,TRBJ1-2
CASTRTGHPSYNEQFF,TGTGCCAGCACCAGAACCGGACACCCCTCCTACAATGAGCAGTTCTTC,.,TRBV7-2,.,TRBJ2-1
CASSWGQRANNEQFF,TGTGCCAGCAGCTGGGGACAGCGAGCTAACAATGAGCAGTTCTTC,TRBD1,TRBV5-6,.,TRBJ2-1
CASSLALSAGELFF,TGCGCCAGCAGCTTGGCCCTCAGCGCCGGGGAGCTGTTTTTT,.,TRBV5-1,.,TRBJ2-2
CASSPGQTNTGELFF,TGTGCCAGCAGCCCCGGACAGACAAACACCGGGGAGCTGTTTTTT,.,TRBV14,.,TRBJ2-2
CASSFSFNGELFF,TGTGCCAGCAGTTTCAGTTTCAACGGGGAGCTGTTTTTT,.,TRBV27,.,TRBJ2-2
CASSRGAGEQYF,TGTGCCAGCAGCCGAGGTGCCGGGGAGCAGTACTTC,.,TRBV3-1/TRBV3-2,.,TRBJ2-7
CASSLPSGGVYEQYF,TGTGCCAGCAGCTTACCGAGCGGGGGGGTCTACGAGCAGTACTTC,TRBD2,TRBV13,few,TRBJ2-7
CSVAEGYGYTF,TGCAGCGTTGCGGAGGGCTATGGCTACACCTTC,.,TRBV29-1,.,TRBJ1-2
CASSQPGQGNTEAFF,TGCGCCAGCAGTCAACCGGGACAGGGGAACACTGAAGCTTTCTTT,TRBD1,TRBV5-1,.,TRBJ1-1
CSASGQLRRTDTQYF,TGCAGTGCTAGTGGACAGCTCCGGCGCACAGATACGCAGTATTTT,.,TRBV20-1,.,TRBJ2-3
CASSIGNSGRTDTQYF,TGTGCCAGTAGCATCGGAAATAGCGGACGCACAGATACGCAGTATTTT,.,TRBV19,.,TRBJ2-3
CASSQYSNTGELFF,TGCGCCAGCAGCCAATACTCGAACACCGGGGAGCTGTTTTTT,.,TRBV5-1,.,TRBJ2-2
CASSAGDYQETQYF,TGTGCCAGCAGCGCCGGGGACTACCAAGAGACCCAGTACTTC,.,TRBV9,.,TRBJ2-5
CSASSTGLKNIQYF,TGCAGTGCTAGTAGCACAGGGTTAAAAAACATTCAGTACTTC,.,TRBV20-1,.,TRBJ2-4
CASSFSNTEAFF,TGTGCCAGCAGCTTCTCGAACACTGAAGCTTTCTTT,.,TRBV11-2,.,TRBJ1-1
CASSLTGGGEKLFF,TGTGCCAGCAGCTTGACAGGGGGCGGTGAAAAACTGTTTTTT,TRBD1,TRBV6-5,.,TRBJ1-4
CASSIGARYNEQFF,TGTGCCAGTAGTATTGGGGCCAGGTACAATGAGCAGTTCTTC,.,TRBV19,.,TRBJ2-1
CASRLDRGREKLFF,TGTGCCAGCAGATTAGACAGGGGAAGGGAAAAACTGTTTTTT,TRBD1,TRBV28,.,TRBJ1-4
CASSQSLAGSGANVLTF,TGTGCCAGCAGCCAATCTCTCGCAGGGTCTGGGGCCAACGTCCTGACTTTC,.,TRBV16,.,TRBJ2-6
CASSLAGTGEYNPFF,TGTGCCAGCAGTTTAGCCGGGACAGGGGAGTATAATCCGTTTTTT,TRBD1,TRBV28,.,TRBJ1-4
CASSTMDSRTNYGYTF,TGTGCCAGCAGCACCATGGACAGTCGTACTAACTATGGCTACACCTTC,.,TRBV21-1,.,TRBJ1-2
CASSQGGHVGAFF,TGTGCCAGCAGCCAAGGTGGCCACGTCGGGGCTTTCTTT,.,TRBV3-1/TRBV3-2,.,TRBJ1-1
CASSLSVRAFYGYTF,TGTGCCAGCAGTTTATCGGTCAGGGCTTTCTATGGCTACACCTTC,.,TRBV27,.,TRBJ1-2
CASMTPGNSPLHF,TGTGCCAGCATGACACCAGGGAATTCACCCCTCCACTTT,.,TRBV6-5,.,TRBJ1-6
CATSEGTSGDTDTQYF,TGTGCCACCAGTGAAGGGACTAGCGGGGACACAGATACGCAGTATTTT,TRBD2,TRBV24-1,.,TRBJ2-3
CASSWAGGVDGYTF,TGTGCCAGCAGTTGGGCAGGGGGCGTTGATGGCTACACCTTC,TRBD1,TRBV6-2/TRBV6-3,many,TRBJ1-2
CASSLQGKGLNYGYTF,TGTGCCAGCAGTTTACAGGGAAAGGGTCTTAACTATGGCTACACCTTC,.,TRBV28,.,TRBJ1-2
CATLGYGLAGGNEQFF,TGTGCCACCCTGGGGTACGGACTAGCGGGGGGTAATGAGCAGTTCTTC,TRBD2,TRBV19,.,TRBJ2-1
CASSEAEGPYNQPQHF,TGTGCCAGCAGTGAAGCGGAGGGACCTTACAATCAGCCCCAGCATTTT,.,TRBV2,.,TRBJ1-5
CASRRTVDFVELFF,TGCGCCAGCAGGCGGACAGTAGACTTTGTGGAACTGTTTTTT,.,TRBV5-1,.,TRBJ1-4
CASGTGTTEAFF,TGTGCCAGTGGAACAGGAACCACTGAAGCTTTCTTT,.,TRBV25-1,.,TRBJ1-1
CASSPYTGDSTNEKLFF,TGTGCCAGCAGCCCCTATACAGGGGACTCAACTAATGAAAAACTGTTTTTT,TRBD1,TRBV7-6,.,TRBJ1-4
CASREVTGSGQPQHF,TGTGCCAGCCGCGAGGTTACAGGGTCCGGTCAGCCCCAGCATTTT,.,TRBV6-5,once,TRBJ1-5
CASSPGQGARTEAFF,TGTGCCAGCAGCCCGGGACAGGGGGCTCGCACTGAAGCTTTCTTT,TRBD1,TRBV4-2,once,TRBJ1-1
CSVEGQGQYEQYF,TGCAGCGTTGAGGGACAGGGGCAGTACGAGCAGTACTTC,TRBD1,TRBV29-1,.,TRBJ2-7
CASSPTTGNSYEQYF,TGTGCCAGCTCACCAACCACCGGGAACTCCTACGAGCAGTACTTC,.,TRBV18,.,TRBJ2-7
CASSTPPGRANYGYTF,TGTGCCAGTAGTACTCCCCCCGGGCGGGCGAACTATGGCTACACCTTC,.,TRBV19,.,TRBJ1-2
CASSGNWDTSEAFF,TGCGCCAGCAGCGGGAATTGGGACACTTCTGAAGCTTTCTTT,.,TRBV5-1,.,TRBJ1-1
CASSVEGGRSPLHF,TGTGCCAGCAGCGTAGAGGGCGGGAGGTCACCCCTCCACTTT,.,TRBV9,once,TRBJ1-6
CASSPWTGGRGYTF,TGTGCCAGCAGCCCCTGGACAGGGGGCCGTGGCTACACCTTC,TRBD1,TRBV3-1/TRBV3-2,.,TRBJ1-2
CASSLGGADYGYTF,TGTGCCAGCAGTTTGGGGGGGGCTGACTATGGCTACACCTTC,.,TRBV27,.,TRBJ1-2
CASSQDRERRTEAFF,TGCGCCAGCAGCCAAGATCGGGAGAGGCGCACTGAAGCTTTCTTT,.,TRBV4-3,.,TRBJ1-1
CASSYSTTNYNSPLHF,TGTGCCAGCAGTTACAGTACGACAAACTATAATTCACCCCTCCACTTT,.,TRBV6-5,.,TRBJ1-6
CASSPGGRRTGELFF,TGTGCCAGCAGCCCCGGGGGGAGGAGGACCGGGGAGCTGTTTTTT,TRBD2,TRBV7-6,.,TRBJ2-2
CASSLVSGGNQPQHF,TGTGCCAGCAGCTTAGTTAGCGGGGGAAATCAGCCCCAGCATTTT,.,TRBV11-2,few,TRBJ1-5
CASSLVGGIYNEQFF,TGCGCCAGCAGCTTGGTAGGGGGTATTTACAATGAGCAGTTCTTC,.,TRBV5-1,.,TRBJ2-1
CASSPGQSYNYGYTF,TGCGCCAGCAGCCCGGGACAGTCTTATAACTATGGCTACACCTTC,TRBD1,TRBV4-3,.,TRBJ1-2
CASSLIWANNSPLHF,TGTGCCAGCAGCTTAATTTGGGCGAATAATTCACCCCTCCACTTT,.,TRBV11-2,.,TRBJ1-6
CASSVAQGHTEAFF,TGTGCCAGCAGCGTTGCGCAGGGCCACACTGAAGCTTTCTTT,.,TRBV9,.,TRBJ1-1
CATIPGTGFWDYGYTF,TGTGCCACCATACCCGGGACAGGGTTTTGGGACTATGGCTACACCTTC,TRBD1,TRBV19,.,TRBJ1-2
CASSSDRINEKLFF,TGTGCCAGCAGCTCAGACAGAATTAATGAAAAACTGTTTTTT,.,TRBV7-9,.,TRBJ1-4